This T cell receptor (beta chain) was profiled in a study of memory CD4+ T cells and cytomegalovirus serostatus. Study information: This sample comes from healthy Belgian adults, about nine CMV seropositive, around 26 seronegative. General study results and limits: Of 150 to 200 reported CMV TCRbeta sequences, roughly 67 were found in memory CD4+ repertoires. Median bootstrapped AUC for CMV status was approximately 0.96 originally, 0.9 to 0.93 US-trained.

The table lists this clone with a count of one. Its antigen remains unidentified. Repertoires were generated with immunoSEQ multiplex PCR, while TCRdb's copy carries only in-frame clones and drops some. Among 25,000 to 30,000 clones listed, about 71% were seen once. Trimming removed 5 bases from V and 11 bases from J; junction bases left unmatched: 19. There are 17 residues in the CDR3. Germline V CDR1 and CDR2: SGHTA, FQGTGA. Single viable CD3+CD4+CD8-CD45RO+ cells were sorted as the memory CD4+ T cells. The sequence was obtained from an adult in good health and CMV-seronegative. The chain combines TRBV7-3 with TRBJ2-3; 10 bases line up with TRBD2. The sequenced sample was memory CD4+ T cells from blood. The CDR3 region is CASSHLTSAGGQGEQYF. In DNA form, the CDR3 reads TGTGCCAGCAGCCATCTTACGTCAGCGGGGGGGCAAGGGGAGCAGTATTTT.